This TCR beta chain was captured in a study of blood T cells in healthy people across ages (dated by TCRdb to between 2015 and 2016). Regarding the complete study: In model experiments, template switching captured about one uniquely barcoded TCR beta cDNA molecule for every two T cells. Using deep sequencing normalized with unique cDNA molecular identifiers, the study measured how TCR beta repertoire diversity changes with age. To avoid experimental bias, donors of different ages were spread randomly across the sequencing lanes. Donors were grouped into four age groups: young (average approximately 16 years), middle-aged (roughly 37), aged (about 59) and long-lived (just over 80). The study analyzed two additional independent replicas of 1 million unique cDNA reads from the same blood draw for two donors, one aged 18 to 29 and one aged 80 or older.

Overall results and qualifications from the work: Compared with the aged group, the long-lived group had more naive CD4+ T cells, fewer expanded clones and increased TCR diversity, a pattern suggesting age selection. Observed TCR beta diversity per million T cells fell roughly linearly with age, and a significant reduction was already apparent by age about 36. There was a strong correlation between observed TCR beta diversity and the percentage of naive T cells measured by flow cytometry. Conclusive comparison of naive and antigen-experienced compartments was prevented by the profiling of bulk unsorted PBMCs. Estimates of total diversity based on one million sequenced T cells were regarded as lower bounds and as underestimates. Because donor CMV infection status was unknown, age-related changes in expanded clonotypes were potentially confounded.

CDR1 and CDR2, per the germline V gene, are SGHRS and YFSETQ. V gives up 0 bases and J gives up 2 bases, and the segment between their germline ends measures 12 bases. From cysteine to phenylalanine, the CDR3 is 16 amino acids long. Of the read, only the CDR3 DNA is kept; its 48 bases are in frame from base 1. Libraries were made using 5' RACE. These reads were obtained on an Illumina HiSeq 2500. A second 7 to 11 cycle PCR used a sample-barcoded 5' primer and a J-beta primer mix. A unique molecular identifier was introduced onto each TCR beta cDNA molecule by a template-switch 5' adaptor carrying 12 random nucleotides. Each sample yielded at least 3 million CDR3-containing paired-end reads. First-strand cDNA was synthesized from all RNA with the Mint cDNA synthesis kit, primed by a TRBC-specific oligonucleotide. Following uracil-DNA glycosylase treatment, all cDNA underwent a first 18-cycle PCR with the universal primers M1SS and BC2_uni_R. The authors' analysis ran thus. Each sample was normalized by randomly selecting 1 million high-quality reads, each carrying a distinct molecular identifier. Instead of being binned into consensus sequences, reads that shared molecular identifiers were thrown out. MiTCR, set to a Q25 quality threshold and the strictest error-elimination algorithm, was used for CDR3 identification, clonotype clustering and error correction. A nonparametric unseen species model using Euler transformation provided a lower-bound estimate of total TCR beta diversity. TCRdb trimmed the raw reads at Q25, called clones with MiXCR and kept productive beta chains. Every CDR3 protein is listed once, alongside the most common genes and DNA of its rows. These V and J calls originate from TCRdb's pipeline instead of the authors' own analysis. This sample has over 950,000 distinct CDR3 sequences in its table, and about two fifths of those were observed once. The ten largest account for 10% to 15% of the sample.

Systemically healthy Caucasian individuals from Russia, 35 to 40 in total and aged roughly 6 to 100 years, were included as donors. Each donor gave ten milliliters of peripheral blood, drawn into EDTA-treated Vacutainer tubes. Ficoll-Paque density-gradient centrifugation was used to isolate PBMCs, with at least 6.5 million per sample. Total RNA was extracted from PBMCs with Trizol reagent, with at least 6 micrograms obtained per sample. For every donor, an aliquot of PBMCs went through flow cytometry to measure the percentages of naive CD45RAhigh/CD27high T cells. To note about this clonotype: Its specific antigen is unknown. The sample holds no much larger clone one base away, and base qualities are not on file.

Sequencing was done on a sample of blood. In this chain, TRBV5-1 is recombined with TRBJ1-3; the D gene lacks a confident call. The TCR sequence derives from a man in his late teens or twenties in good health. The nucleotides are TGCGCCAGCAGCTTGGGAGTCGGTGGACCTGGAAACACCATATATTTT. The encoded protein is CASSLGVGGPGNTIYF.